This record concerns one T cell receptor (beta chain) sequence. These data originate in a study of blood T cell repertoires in COVID-19. The wider study: Researchers got acute and convalescent COVID-19 samples from the United States, Italy and Spain.

V shed 4 bases, J shed 6 bases, and the junction held 7 bases outside the gene matches. The CDR3 extends over 15 amino acids. Per the germline V gene, CDR1 is SQVTM and CDR2 is ANQGSEA. Libraries were prepared by immunoSEQ multiplex PCR; TCRdb keeps only in-frame clonotypes and omits some of them. This repertoire shows under 95,000 clones, about 83% found once; its top ten account for more than 4.5%. The chain uses TRBV29-1 and TRBJ2-2; 11 bases fit TRBD1. Sequenced sample: peripheral blood. The receptor's source is a man aged 55 to 70 with acute or convalescent COVID-19. DNA for the CDR3: TGCAGCGTTGCCGGACAGGGGGCGCGGGCCGGGGAGCTGTTTTTT. Amino acids: CSVAGQGARAGELFF.